These 26 T cell receptor beta chains share one sample of origin, sequenced in a study of T cells in localized non-small cell lung cancer. The data were produced by immunoSEQ multiplex PCR, yet TCRdb's version contains in-frame clones alone and is incomplete. The sample records roughly 38,000 clones, roughly 90% being singletons. Sequencing was performed on peripheral blood, taken before any cancer treatment. The receptors were sampled from a female donor older than 55 with stage I squamous cell lung carcinoma.

The chain couples TRBV25-1 to TRBJ1-2; D remains ambiguous. Germline CDR1 MGHDK, CDR2 SYGVNS. The CDR3 consists of 12 residues. V was trimmed by 3 bases and J by 8 bases, leaving 10 bases between them. In DNA form, the CDR3 reads TGTGCCAGCAGTGAGTCGGGAGGCGGCTACACCTTC. It encodes CASSESGGGYTF.

The chain recombines TRBV7-2 with TRBJ2-2, with D possibly being TRBD2 (5 bases). The CDR3 runs to 15 residues. Germline V gives CDR1 SGHTA, CDR2 FQGNSA. The germline V and J ends were trimmed by 6 bases and 2 bases, with 13 bases remaining between them. The CDR3: CASSQLTSNTGELFF. CDR3 sequence (DNA): TGTGCCAGCAGTCAACTCACTAGTAACACCGGGGAGCTGTTTTTT.

The chain joins TRBV4-2 to TRBJ2-7, with no clear D. The CDR3 length is 17 residues. Germline assignment: CDR1 LGHNA and CDR2 YNFKEQ. The V end was cut by 4 bases, the J end by 0 bases, with 19 bases between. CDR3 protein: CASSLTSGPISSYEQYF. The CDR3 DNA is TGTGCCAGCAGCCTCACCTCCGGCCCAATCAGCTCCTACGAGCAGTACTTC.

The sample holds one count of this clone. The V and J genes are TRBV7-8 and TRBJ2-3, with D perhaps TRBD1 (6 bases). This CDR3 comprises 14 residues. Germline V gene data show CDR1 as SGHVS and CDR2 as FQNEAQ. The germline V and J ends were trimmed by 2 bases and 1 base, with 7 bases remaining between them. CDR3 sequence (DNA): TGTGCCAGCAGCTTAAACAGGGGCACAGATACGCAGTATTTT. Its translation is CASSLNRGTDTQYF. Full variable domain (missing parts from reference TRBV7-8 and TRBJ2-3): GAGVSQSPRYKVAKRGQDVALRCDPISGHVSLFWYQQALGQGPEFLTYFQNEAQLDKSGLPSDRFFAERPEGSVSTLKIQRTQQEDSAVYLCASSLNRGTDTQYFGPGTRLTVL.

Details on this clone: An end of the junction differs from the germline gene, which may be a read error. The chain is built from TRBV7-7 and TRBJ1-1; a weak D match, TRBD1 (5 bases). CDR3 length: 13 residues. Germline CDR1 and CDR2: SSHAT and FNYEAQ (reference sequence). The CDR3 nucleotides read TGTGCTAGCAGCTTACGTCAGGGCCTTGAAGCTTTCTTT. Its protein is CASSLRQGLEAFF.

This clone was recorded a few times. The chain links TRBV2 to TRBJ1-5, with D possibly matching TRBD1 (6 bases). Looked up from germline, CDR1 is SNHLY and CDR2 is FYNNEI. The CDR3 loop spans 15 amino acids. V shed 4 bases and J shed 2 bases, with 12 bases lying between them. Written as DNA, the CDR3 is TGTGCCAGCAGTGGGGATGGGACACGCAATCAGCCCCAGCATTTT. The encoded protein is CASSGDGTRNQPQHF.

V usage is TRBV9 and J usage is TRBJ2-1; 8 bases align to TRBD1. From germline, CDR1 is SGDLS and CDR2 YYNGEE. There are 15 residues in the CDR3. Trimming at V came to 0 bases and at J to 2 bases, leaving 1 base not matched to a gene. The CDR3 loop is CASSVAGQAYNEQFF. CDR3 bases: TGTGCCAGCAGCGTAGCGGGACAGGCCTACAATGAGCAGTTCTTC.

The chain employs TRBV27 and TRBJ2-7; TRBD1 matches at 9 bases. Germline CDR1 MNHEY, CDR2 SMNVEV (reference sequence). The J segment lost 6 bases and the V segment lost 6 bases, leaving 6 bases of the junction unmatched. The CDR3 sequence is 13 residues long. The CDR3 bases are TGTGCCAGCAGACTACAGGGGGCGGGCGAGCAGTACTTC. Residues: CASRLQGAGEQYF.

The chain recombines TRBV6-6 with TRBJ2-3; D is unclear. The CDR3 loop spans 15 amino acids. V was trimmed by 2 bases and J by 1 base, leaving 10 bases between them. Per germline, CDR1 MNHNY and CDR2 SVGAGI (reference sequence). The CDR3 bases are TGTGCCAGCAGTTACCCGCCCGGTCGCACAGATACGCAGTATTTT. It encodes CASSYPPGRTDTQYF.

This clone was recorded a few times. The V call is TRBV9, the J call TRBJ2-1; 7 nucleotides line up with TRBD1. The V gene's germline CDR1 is SGDLS and CDR2 YYNGEE. V dropped 0 bases and J dropped 2; count of bases not matched to a gene: 5. The CDR3 spans 16 residues. The CDR3 loop reads CASSVVGQGAYNEQFF. In DNA, the CDR3 is TGTGCCAGCAGCGTAGTCGGCCAGGGGGCCTACAATGAGCAGTTCTTC.

This chain joins TRBV30 and TRBJ2-5, with D uncertain. This CDR3 is 13 amino acids long. V was trimmed by 1 base and J by 1 base, leaving 7 bases between them. CDR1 and CDR2 from the germline V gene are GTSNPN and SVGIG (reference sequence). The CDR3 protein is CAWSGSSQETQYF. The CDR3 DNA reads TGTGCCTGGAGTGGCAGTAGCCAAGAGACCCAGTACTTC.

This chain links TRBV7-2 with TRBJ2-1; D gene unclear. The germline V gene has CDR1 SGHTA and CDR2 FQGNSA. There are 16 residues in the CDR3. The V gene lost 0 bases and the J gene lost 0 bases, with 9 bases spanning the gap. The CDR3 region is CASSLAGSISYNEQFF. The CDR3 DNA reads as TGTGCCAGCAGCTTAGCGGGTAGTATCTCCTACAATGAGCAGTTCTTC.

The V call is TRBV7-3, the J call TRBJ1-1; D gene uncertain. CDR3 size: 14 residues. V was shortened by 4 bases and J by 3 bases, with 12 bases between the two germline ends. Germline V gives CDR1 SGHTA, CDR2 FQGTGA. The CDR3 nucleotides are TGTGCCAGCAGCTCCCGGTCTGTTGACACTGAAGCTTTCTTT. Translation: CASSSRSVDTEAFF.

As for this clone: Other DNA sequences in the sample encode the same CDR3. The gene calls are TRBV30 and TRBJ1-5; TRBD1 aligns across 7 bases. This CDR3 spans 13 amino acids. The trim removed 1 base at V and 7 bases at J, leaving 4 bases unmatched. Germline assignment: CDR1 GTSNPN and CDR2 SVGIG (reference sequence). The CDR3 region has the DNA TGTGCCTGGAGTGGAGACAGGGACCAGCCCCAGCATTTT. This encodes CAWSGDRDQPQHF.

Written as DNA, the CDR3 is TGTGCCAGCAGCCTCCTAAAGACAGGGGGGAGCACAGATACGCAGTATTTT. This codes for CASSLLKTGGSTDTQYF. The chain recombines TRBV5-4 with TRBJ2-3; 9 nucleotides align to TRBD1. V dropped 4 bases and J dropped 0; count of bases not matched to a gene: 9. This CDR3 has 17 residues. Germline V gene lookup returns CDR1 SGHNT and CDR2 YYREEE (reference sequence). The whole variable domain, remainder taken from reference TRBV5-4 and TRBJ2-3, is ETGVTQSPTHLIKTRGQQVTLRCSSQSGHNTVSWYQQALGQGPQFIFQYYREEENGRGNFPPRFSGLQFPNYSSELNVNALELDDSALYLCASSLLKTGGSTDTQYFGPGTRLTVL.

The CDR3 DNA follows: TGTGCCAGCAGCCGTAATCTGGATACGCAGTATTTT. Its translation is CASSRNLDTQYF. The chain employs TRBV7-6 and TRBJ2-3; D is uncertain. The CDR3 has 12 residues. Trimming cost V 5 bases and J 6 bases, with 9 bases left between them. Germline V gene data show CDR1 as SGHVS and CDR2 as FNYEAQ.

V gene TRBV7-2 combines with J gene TRBJ2-1, with 7 bases identical to TRBD1. CDR1 and CDR2 from the germline V gene are SGHTA and FQGNSA. The length of the CDR3 is 14 residues. V lost 5 bases and J lost 6; bases outside the gene matches: 7. In DNA form, the CDR3 reads TGTGCCAGCAGCCTTAGACAGGGTGCCAATGAGCAGTTCTTC. This gives the protein CASSLRQGANEQFF. Complete variable domain (other parts from reference TRBV7-2 and TRBJ2-1): GAGVSQSPSNKVTEKGKDVELRCDPISGHTALYWYRQSLGQGLEFLIYFQGNSAPDKSGLPSDRFSAERTGGSVSTLTIQRTQQEDSAVYLCASSLRQGANEQFFGPGTRLTVL.

The chain couples TRBV7-9 to TRBJ2-7, with D perhaps given as TRBD1 or TRBD2 (5 bases each). The ends were cut back, 5 bases at V and 1 base at J, with 15 bases in the middle. Germline CDR1 reads SEHNR; CDR2 reads FQNEAQ (reference sequence). The CDR3 consists of 15 residues. CDR3 amino acids: CASSPVLGVSYEQYF. The CDR3 region has the DNA TGTGCCAGCAGCCCCGTACTAGGGGTGTCCTACGAGCAGTACTTC.

This rearrangement joins TRBV6-5 to TRBJ1-1; the match to TRBD1 covers 12 bases. The V gene end was trimmed by 6 bases and the J gene end by 1 base; junction bases not matched to a gene: 0. Germline CDR1 is MNHEY and CDR2 is SVGAGI. CDR3 size: 14 residues. The CDR3 bases are TGTGCCAGCAGGGGACAGGGGGCGAACACTGAAGCTTTCTTT. Protein sequence: CASRGQGANTEAFF.

This chain links TRBV6-5 with TRBJ1-5; no clear D. Germline loops: CDR1 MNHEY, CDR2 SVGAGI. Trimming left V 5 bases short and J 0 bases short, with 8 bases between. This CDR3 has 14 amino acids. As DNA, the CDR3 is TGTGCCAGCAGTCAGGAGTATAGCAATCAGCCCCAGCATTTT. The encoded protein is CASSQEYSNQPQHF.

By share, this clone counts as medium-sized. The V and J genes are TRBV10-2 and TRBJ1-5; D might be TRBD1 (5 bases). The length of the CDR3 is 14 residues. Per the germline V gene, CDR1 is WSHSY and CDR2 is SAAADI. The V gene lost 0 bases and the J gene lost 3 bases, with 6 bases spanning the gap. CDR3 loop: CASSESGTNQPQHF. The CDR3 DNA follows: TGCGCCAGCAGTGAGTCTGGGACCAATCAGCCCCAGCATTTT.

The chain joins TRBV10-3 to TRBJ2-5, with 11 bases identical to TRBD2. The CDR3 totals 15 residues. Per the germline V gene, CDR1 is ENHRY and CDR2 is SYGVKD. The V segment lost 6 bases and the J segment 2 bases; nucleotides outside the gene matches: 5. DNA for the CDR3: TGTGCCATCAGACCTAGCGGGGGGACTCAAGAGACCCAGTACTTC. Translated, it gives CAIRPSGGTQETQYF.

The chain uses TRBV7-2 and TRBJ1-3, with D perhaps TRBD1 (6 bases). Germline assignment: CDR1 SGHTA and CDR2 FQGNSA. The CDR3 runs to 17 residues. Trimming left V 2 bases short and J 2 bases short, with 16 bases between. CDR3 nucleotide sequence: TGTGCCAGCAGCTTAAGCAGGGGCGCAGGGGCTGGAAACACCATATATTTT. As protein: CASSLSRGAGAGNTIYF.

The gene calls are TRBV7-9 and TRBJ2-3; 10 bases align to TRBD2. Germline V gene sequence: CDR1 SEHNR, CDR2 FQNEAQ (reference sequence). V lost 5 bases, J lost 0 bases, and 5 bases stayed unmatched. This CDR3 comprises 16 residues. The CDR3 DNA follows: TGTGCCAGCAGCCTTGGACTAGCGGACAGCACAGATACGCAGTATTTT. Protein sequence: CASSLGLADSTDTQYF.

V usage is TRBV27 and J usage is TRBJ1-1, with D possibly being TRBD1 (6 bases). This CDR3 spans 15 amino acids. With 4 bases removed from V and 0 bases from J, the gap between germline ends came to 12 bases. Germline V gene lookup returns CDR1 MNHEY and CDR2 SMNVEV (reference sequence). Here the CDR3 reads CASSSWTAMNTEAFF. The CDR3 bases are TGTGCCAGCAGTTCTTGGACAGCTATGAACACTGAAGCTTTCTTT.

V is TRBV4-1 and J is TRBJ1-2; D remains ambiguous. The CDR3 extends over 12 amino acids. Germline assignment: CDR1 MGHRA and CDR2 YSYEKL. V was cut by 1 base and J by 8 bases, with 8 bases left in between. The CDR3 DNA follows: TGCGCCAGCAGCCAAGTCTGGAGCGGCTACACCTTC. It translates to CASSQVWSGYTF.